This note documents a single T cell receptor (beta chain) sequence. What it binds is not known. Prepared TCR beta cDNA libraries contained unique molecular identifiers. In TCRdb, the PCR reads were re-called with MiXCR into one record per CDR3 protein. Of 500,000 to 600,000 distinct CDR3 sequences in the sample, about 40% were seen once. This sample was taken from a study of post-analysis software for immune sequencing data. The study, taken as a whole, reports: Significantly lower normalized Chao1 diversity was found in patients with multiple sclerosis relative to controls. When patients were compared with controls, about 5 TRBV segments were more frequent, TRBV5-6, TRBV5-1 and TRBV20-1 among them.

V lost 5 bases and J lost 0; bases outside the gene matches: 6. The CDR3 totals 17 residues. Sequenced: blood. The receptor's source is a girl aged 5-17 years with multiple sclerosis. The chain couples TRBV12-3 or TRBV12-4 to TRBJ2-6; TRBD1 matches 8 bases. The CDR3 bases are TGTGCCAGCAGTACTGGACAGGGAGACTCTGGGGCCAACGTCCTGACTTTC. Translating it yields CASSTGQGDSGANVLTF.